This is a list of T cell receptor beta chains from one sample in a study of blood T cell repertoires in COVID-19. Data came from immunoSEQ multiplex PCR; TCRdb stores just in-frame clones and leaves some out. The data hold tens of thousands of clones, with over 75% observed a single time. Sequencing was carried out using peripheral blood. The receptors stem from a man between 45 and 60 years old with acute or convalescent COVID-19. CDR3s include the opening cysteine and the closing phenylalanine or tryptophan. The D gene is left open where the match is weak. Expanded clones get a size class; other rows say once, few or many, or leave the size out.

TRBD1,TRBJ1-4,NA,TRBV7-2,TGTGCCAGCAGCTCGGACAGGGGACATGAAAAACTGTTTTTT,CASSSDRGHEKLFF
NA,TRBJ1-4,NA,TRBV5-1,TGCGCCAGCAGCTGGGGGGTTTCGGGTGAAAAACTGTTTTTT,CASSWGVSGEKLFF
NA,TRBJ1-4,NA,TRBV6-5,TGTGCCAGCAGTTACAACTCAGGGTTGGAAAAACTGTTTTTT,CASSYNSGLEKLFF
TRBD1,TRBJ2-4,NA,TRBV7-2,TGTGCCAGCAGCTTAGTGGACAGGGAGATTCAGTACTTC,CASSLVDREIQYF
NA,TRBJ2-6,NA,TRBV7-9,TGTGCCAGCAGCTCCTCACAGGGTACGGGGGCCAACGTCCTGACTTTC,CASSSSQGTGANVLTF
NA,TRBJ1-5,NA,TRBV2,TGTGCCAGCAGTGAGGAGGTCAATCAGCCCCAGCATTTT,CASSEEVNQPQHF
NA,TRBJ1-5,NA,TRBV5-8,TGTGCCAGCAGAACCTCCGGGTCCACCCTACGTGCAGGCAATCAGCCCCAGCATTTT,CASRTSGSTLRAGNQPQHF
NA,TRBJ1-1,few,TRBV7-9,TGTGCCAGCAGCTCCCTTGAGAATGAACCCACTGAAGCTTTCTTT,CASSSLENEPTEAFF
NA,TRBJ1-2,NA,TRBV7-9,TGTGCCAGCAGTCGTCCGGACATGAGCTATGGCTACACCTTC,CASSRPDMSYGYTF
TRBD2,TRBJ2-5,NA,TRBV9,TGTGCCAGCAGCCGATCTAGCGGGGACCAAGAGACCCAGTACTTC,CASSRSSGDQETQYF
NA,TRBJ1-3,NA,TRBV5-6,TGTGCCAGCAGCCTATGGACAAGACCCTCTGGAAACACCATATATTTT,CASSLWTRPSGNTIYF
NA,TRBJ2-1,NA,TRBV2,TGTGCCTTCAGGGGCGACCTCGGGTATGAGCAGTTCTTC,CAFRGDLGYEQFF
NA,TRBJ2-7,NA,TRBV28,TGTGCCAGCAGTACCGGACAGTTGTTTGGCGAGCAGTACTTC,CASSTGQLFGEQYF
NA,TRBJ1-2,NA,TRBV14,TGTGCCAGCAGCCAGGCCGGGACATTAGCCGGGGGCTACACCTTC,CASSQAGTLAGGYTF
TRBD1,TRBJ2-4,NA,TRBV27,TGTGCCAGCAGTTTAGGACAGGGGCTAGCCAAAAACATTCAGTACTTC,CASSLGQGLAKNIQYF
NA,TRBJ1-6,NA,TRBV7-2,TGTGCCAGCAGCCCTACAGGTCGGGTCGGTAATTCACCCCTCCACTTT,CASSPTGRVGNSPLHF
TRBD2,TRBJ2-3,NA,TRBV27,TGTGCCAGCAGTTTTGGCGGGAGTGCAGATACGCAGTATTTT,CASSFGGSADTQYF
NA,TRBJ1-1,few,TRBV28,TGTGCCAGCAGTTTTTTGGCGGATACTGAAGCTTTCTTT,CASSFLADTEAFF
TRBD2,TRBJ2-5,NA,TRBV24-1,TGTGCCACCGGGGCGGGAGGAGGGGAGACCCAGTACTTC,CATGAGGGETQYF
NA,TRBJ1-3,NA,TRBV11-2,TGTGCCAGCAGCCCGGGAGTCTCTGGAAACACCATATATTTT,CASSPGVSGNTIYF
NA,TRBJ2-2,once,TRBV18,TGTGCCAGCTCACGCCAGACACTCAACACCGGGGAGCTGTTTTTT,CASSRQTLNTGELFF
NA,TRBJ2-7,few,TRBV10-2,TGCGCCAGCAGGGAATGGGGCAATACTCGGGGGAGATTGAAATACGAGCAGTACTTC,CASREWGNTRGRLKYEQYF
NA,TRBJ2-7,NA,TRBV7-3,TGTGCCAGCAGCCTCAGTCAGGTTGAAAGGCAGTACTTC,CASSLSQVERQYF
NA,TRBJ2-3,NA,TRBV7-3,TGTGCCAGCAGCTTAGGTGGGCTTGGCACAGATACGCAGTATTTT,CASSLGGLGTDTQYF
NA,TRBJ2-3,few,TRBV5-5,TGTGCCAGCAGCTTAGGGGGGGTGAAGGATACGCAGTATTTT,CASSLGGVKDTQYF
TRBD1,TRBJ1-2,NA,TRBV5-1,TGCGCCAGCAGCCCCGGGACAGTTAACTATGGCTACACCTTC,CASSPGTVNYGYTF
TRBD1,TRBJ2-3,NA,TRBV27,TGTGCCAGCAGTTCGCACCGGGACAGGGAATTATTGGTCACAGATACGCAGTATTTT,CASSSHRDRELLVTDTQYF
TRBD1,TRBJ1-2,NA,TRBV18,TGTGCCAGCTCGAGGAATGGACAGGGCGTCGGCTACACCTTC,CASSRNGQGVGYTF
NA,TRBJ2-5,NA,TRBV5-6,TGTGCCAGCAGCGCCCGGACCCAGGGGCCCCAAGAGACCCAGTACTTC,CASSARTQGPQETQYF
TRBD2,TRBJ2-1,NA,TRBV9,TGTGCCAGCAGCGAGGAAGCTAGCGGGGGGTACAATGAGCAGTTCTTC,CASSEEASGGYNEQFF
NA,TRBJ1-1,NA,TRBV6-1,TGTGCCAGCAGTGATTACGGGCAGGGGAACACTGAAGCTTTCTTT,CASSDYGQGNTEAFF
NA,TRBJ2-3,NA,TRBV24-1,TGTGCCACCAGTGACCTACCCACCCCGGGGGGCTTGGGGGATACGCAGTATTTT,CATSDLPTPGGLGDTQYF
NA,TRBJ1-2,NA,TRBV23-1,TGCGCCAGCAGTCATCGGAGACAGGCGACAAACTATGGCTACACCTTC,CASSHRRQATNYGYTF
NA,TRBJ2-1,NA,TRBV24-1,TGTGCCACCAGTGATTCAGACTGGAGCTCCTACAATGAGCAGTTCTTC,CATSDSDWSSYNEQFF